Presented here are 20 T cell receptor beta chains from one specimen sequenced in a study of CD8 T cells in ankylosing spondylitis. One entry per CDR3 protein, called by TCRdb with MiXCR from the 5' RACE reads. The table lists under 850,000 distinct CDR3 sequences, under 20% of them singletons. Antigen specificity for these receptors is unknown. Findings of the study overall: Seemingly distinctive of ankylosing spondylitis blood was a TCR beta motif formed by eight highly homologous variants.

The sequenced sample consisted of blood, either unsorted or a sorted T cell fraction (not recorded which). These receptors all come from a male donor with ankylosing spondylitis.

The rearrangement uses TRBV11-3 and TRBJ2-3; D gene ambiguous. The germline CDR1 and CDR2 sequences are SGHNT and YENEEA. Trimming took off 3 bases at V and 2 bases at J, with 9 bases between the two ends. The CDR3 spans 14 residues. This CDR3 reads CASSFMSSTDTQYF. The CDR3 nucleotides read TGTGCCAGCAGCTTTATGAGCTCCACAGATACGCAGTATTTT.

To note about this clonotype: Possible read error: a much larger clone is one base away. This chain uses TRBV6-5 with TRBJ2-7; TRBD1 might be the D (5 bases). Trimming removed 2 bases from V and 0 bases from J, with 8 bases in between. This CDR3 is built from 14 residues. Per germline, CDR1 MNHEY and CDR2 SVGAGI. The CDR3 protein is CASSYGHSSYEQYF. The CDR3, as DNA: TGTGCCAGCAGTTACGGACACAGCTCCTACGAGCAGTACTTC.

The chain couples TRBV13 to TRBJ2-5; TRBD2 might be the D (5 bases). CDR1 is PRHDT, CDR2 FYEKMQ, per germline (reference sequence). This CDR3 has 17 amino acids. V gave up 5 bases and J gave up 2 bases, with 21 bases separating them. The CDR3 region is CASSRTSASPVQETQYF. The CDR3 DNA is TGTGCCAGCAGCCGAACGTCGGCTAGCCCAGTGCAAGAGACCCAGTACTTC.

The gene calls are TRBV4-2 and TRBJ1-1, with D hard to call. V was clipped by 1 base and J by 7 bases, with 7 bases between them. In germline, CDR1 is LGHNA, CDR2 YNFKEQ. The CDR3 runs 12 residues. The CDR3 DNA sequence: TGTGCCAGCAGCCAAGTGGAAAATGAAGCTTTCTTT. Translation gives CASSQVENEAFF.

This clonotype has at least ten counts. The V and J genes are TRBV20-1 and TRBJ1-2; maybe TRBD1 (6 bases). The V end was cut by 1 base, the J end by 6 bases, with 18 bases between. There are 15 residues in the CDR3. Germline-derived CDR1 and CDR2 are DFQATT and SNEGSKA (reference sequence). The CDR3 coding sequence is TGCAGTGCTAGAGGGGGGGGTTACAGGGACAATGGCTACACCTTC. Encoded protein: CSARGGGYRDNGYTF.

This clonotype was seen only a few times. The rearrangement links TRBV6-5 to TRBJ1-5; D uncertain. Deletions cut 0 bases from V and 1 base from J, with 7 bases between. From germline, CDR1 is MNHEY and CDR2 SVGAGI. The CDR3 is 15 amino acids. CDR3: CASSYSTQSNQPQHF. CDR3 sequence (DNA): TGTGCCAGCAGTTACTCTACACAGAGCAATCAGCCCCAGCATTTT.

The gene calls are TRBV11-2 and TRBJ2-7, with a tentative D call TRBD1 (6 bases). The germline V and J ends were trimmed by 7 bases and 6 bases, with 19 bases remaining between them. Germline loops: CDR1 SGHAT, CDR2 FQNNGV. This CDR3 has 14 residues. CDR3 sequence: CASTPPTGFGEQYF. CDR3 DNA: TGTGCCAGCACCCCTCCCACAGGGTTTGGCGAGCAGTACTTC. Full variable domain (remainder filled in from reference TRBV11-2 and TRBJ2-7): EAGVAQSPRYKIIEKRQSVAFWCNPISGHATLYWYQQILGQGPKLLIQFQNNGVVDDSQLPKDRFSAERLKGVDSTLKIQPAKLEDSAVYLCASTPPTGFGEQYFGPGTRLTVT.

The gene calls are TRBV5-1 and TRBJ2-3; 8 positions agree with TRBD1. Germline CDR1 reads SGHRS; CDR2 reads YFSETQ. Trimming at V came to 1 base and at J to 4 bases, leaving 5 bases not matched to a gene. The CDR3 has 15 amino acids. DNA for the CDR3: TGCGCCAGCAGCTTGCTCGGACAGGGATCAGATACGCAGTATTTT. It is translated as CASSLLGQGSDTQYF.

The chain joins TRBV5-1 to TRBJ1-4, with D perhaps TRBD1 (5 bases). The CDR3 has 16 amino acids. V lost 3 bases and J 0 bases, leaving 12 bases between the germline ends. Germline CDR1 and CDR2: SGHRS and YFSETQ. Here the CDR3 reads CASSSLTGATNEKLFF. Written as DNA, the CDR3 is TGCGCCAGCAGCTCCCTCACAGGAGCAACTAATGAAAAACTGTTTTTT.

In this sample, this clonotype turned up a few times. This chain joins TRBV4-1 and TRBJ2-5; perhaps D is TRBD1 or TRBD2 (5 bases each). The V gene's germline CDR1 is MGHRA and CDR2 YSYEKL. The CDR3 is 17 amino acids. Trimming cost V 4 bases and J 0 bases, with 18 bases left between them. Written as DNA, the CDR3 is TGCGCCAGCAGCCGTAGTGTGGTTTTGGGGGACCAAGAGACCCAGTACTTC. Its protein is CASSRSVVLGDQETQYF.

This clonotype appeared a few times. J is TRBJ1-2 and V is TRBV4-2, with D possibly being TRBD1 (6 bases). Germline lookup yields CDR1 LGHNA and CDR2 YNFKEQ. This CDR3 is 15 amino acids long. V was cut by 0 bases and J by 6 bases, with 14 bases left in between. CDR3 protein: CASSQDAGAKNGYTF. In DNA form, the CDR3 reads TGTGCCAGCAGCCAAGATGCAGGGGCAAAAAATGGCTACACCTTC.

In its sample, this clonotype was seen a few times. The CDR3 region has the DNA TGTGCCAGCAGCTACACCGGGACAGCATTATCAACTAATGAAAAACTGTTTTTT. It specifies CASSYTGTALSTNEKLFF. The chain carries TRBV11-2 and TRBJ1-4, with TRBD1 matching 7 bases. Germline trimming cut 4 bases from V and 0 bases from J; bases unmatched to any gene: 11. Germline assignment: CDR1 SGHAT and CDR2 FQNNGV. CDR3 length equals 18 residues.

The V call is TRBV2, the J call TRBJ2-5, with 10 bases matching TRBD2. The V and J ends lost 8 bases and 4 bases, in that order; junction bases with no gene match: 7. Per the germline V gene, CDR1 is SNHLY and CDR2 is FYNNEI. This CDR3 comprises 14 residues. CDR3 nucleotides: TGTGCCAGCGCCTTAGCGGGGGGAATAGAGACCCAGTACTTC. Translating gives CASALAGGIETQYF.

The chain has TRBV5-1 and TRBJ2-1; D gene unclear. CDR1 and CDR2 from the germline V gene are SGHRS and YFSETQ. The V end lost 0 bases, the J end lost 10 bases, and 14 bases lay between the germline ends. The CDR3 is made up of 14 amino acids. The CDR3 region has the DNA TGCGCCAGCAGCTTGGGGCCTGGTGGGGTAGAGCAGTTCTTC. Its protein is CASSLGPGGVEQFF.

This clonotype was recorded a few times. Germline is not matched at one junction end, which may reflect a read error. The chain uses TRBV12-3 or TRBV12-4 and TRBJ1-1, with 8 positions matching TRBD1. The CDR3 runs to 15 residues. In nucleotides, the CDR3 is TGTGCCAGCAGATCCCGGACAGGGTGGATCGCTGAGGCTTTCTTT. It codes for CASRSRTGWIAEAFF.

This clonotype appeared a few times. The chain has TRBV7-2 and TRBJ2-7; TRBD1 matches at 9 bases. The germline CDR1 and CDR2 sequences are SGHTA and FQGNSA. The CDR3 is 13 amino acids. The J segment lost 7 bases and the V segment lost 3 bases, leaving 4 bases of the junction unmatched. CDR3 sequence reads: CASSFGQGREQYF. CDR3 DNA: TGTGCCAGCAGCTTCGGACAGGGGCGGGAGCAGTACTTC.

The chain joins TRBV20-1 to TRBJ2-7; tentatively, D is TRBD1 or TRBD2 (6 bases each). The V and J ends lost 0 bases and 2 bases respectively, with 17 bases between them. CDR3 size: 16 residues. In germline, CDR1 is DFQATT, CDR2 SNEGSKA (reference sequence). The CDR3 DNA sequence: TGCAGTGCTAGAGATCCTCGAGACGGGGGCCCCTACGAGCAGTACTTC. Translating gives CSARDPRDGGPYEQYF.

DNA of the CDR3: TGTGCCAGCAGCCCGTCCCCCAGGTGGGGAGTGTCCTACAATGAGCAGTTCTTC. This codes for CASSPSPRWGVSYNEQFF. The chain joins TRBV3-1 to TRBJ2-1; TRBD2 might be the D (5 bases). Germline assignment: CDR1 LGHDT and CDR2 YNNKEL (reference sequence). This CDR3 has 18 amino acids. With 4 bases removed from V and 1 base from J, the gap between germline ends came to 20 bases.

CDR3 DNA sequence: TGTGCCAGCAGGAAGGGACAGGAGAACACTGAAGCTTTCTTT. This translates into CASRKGQENTEAFF. The rearrangement uses TRBV6-1 and TRBJ1-1; TRBD1 agrees at 8 bases. The germline V gene has CDR1 MNHNS and CDR2 SASEGT. The V gene end was trimmed by 6 bases and the J gene end by 1 base; junction bases not matched to a gene: 4. The CDR3 has 14 residues.

The V gene is TRBV7-3, the J gene TRBJ2-2; D not certain. The germline gives CDR1 SGHTA, CDR2 FQGTGA. The V end lost 5 bases, the J end lost 3 bases, and 19 bases lay between the germline ends. The CDR3 is 17 residues long. CDR3 sequence reads: CASSLVGSQHYTGELFF. The CDR3 DNA sequence: TGTGCCAGCAGCCTCGTAGGGTCCCAACACTACACCGGGGAGCTGTTTTTT.